These 14 T cell receptor beta chains were all obtained from the same sample, sequenced in a study of T cells in Graves' hyperthyroidism and ophthalmopathy. Template material for amplifying TCR beta CDR3 regions consisted of RNA transcripts. The TCR CDR3 first-round RT-PCR relied on the HTBI primer set. In TCRdb, the multiplex PCR reads were re-called with MiXCR into one record per CDR3 protein. The data show fewer than 700,000 distinct CDR3 sequences, under 20% seen once. Sample: blood. These receptors were obtained from a woman aged 25 to 39 with Graves' hyperthyroidism.

CDR3 nucleotides: TGTGCCAGCATATCCGGGACAGGGGATATAGTTGGTCAGCCCCAGCATTTT. Its protein product is CASISGTGDIVGQPQHF. The chain couples TRBV6-1 to TRBJ1-5, with 10 bases identical to TRBD1. CDR1 is MNHNS and CDR2 is SASEGT in the germline V gene. CDR3 length: 17 residues. After removal of 7 bases from V and 6 bases from J, the junction contained 15 bases not matched to a gene.

This clonotype was recorded many times. This chain joins TRBV27 and TRBJ2-7; the match to TRBD1 covers 11 bases. This CDR3 is built from 14 residues. Germline V gene lookup returns CDR1 MNHEY and CDR2 SMNVEV (reference sequence). Trimming removed 6 bases from V and 4 bases from J; junction bases left unmatched: 5. The CDR3 bases are TGTGCCAGCAGACTTGGACAGGGGGCATACGAGCAGTACTTC. Its translation: CASRLGQGAYEQYF.

This clonotype showed up just a few times. This chain uses TRBV5-6 with TRBJ1-6, with D possibly TRBD1 on 5 matching bases. The CDR3 sequence is 15 residues long. V dropped 3 bases and J dropped 3 bases, with 10 bases sitting between them. CDR1 SGHDT and CDR2 YYEEEE come from the germline V gene. CDR3: CASSSTEDYNSPLHF. The CDR3 region has the DNA TGTGCCAGCAGCTCGACAGAAGACTATAATTCACCCCTCCACTTT.

The J gene is TRBJ2-7, the V gene TRBV19, with 7 bases aligning to TRBD2. Losses at the gene ends were 4 bases for V and 3 bases for J; bases not matched to a gene: 6. The CDR3 spans 14 residues. The germline gives CDR1 LNHDA, CDR2 SQIVND (reference sequence). This CDR3 is CASSTPGGIYEQYF. CDR3 nucleotides: TGTGCCAGTAGTACCCCCGGGGGGATCTACGAGCAGTACTTC. The variable domain in full, with the rest retrieved from reference TRBV19 and TRBJ2-7, is DGGITQSPKYLFRKEGQNVTLSCEQNLNHDAMYWYRQDPGQGLRLIYYSQIVNDFQKGDIAEGYSVSREKKESFPLTVTSAQKNPTAFYLCASSTPGGIYEQYFGPGTRLTVT.

The chain carries TRBV19 and TRBJ2-7; TRBD1 matches at 8 bases. Germline CDR1 and CDR2: LNHDA and SQIVND (reference sequence). J was trimmed by 0 bases and V by 7 bases; bases with no gene match: 5. CDR3 length equals 14 residues. Here the CDR3 reads CASTGTGASYEQYF. The CDR3 bases are TGTGCCAGTACCGGGACAGGTGCCTCCTACGAGCAGTACTTC. Full variable domain (outside the CDR3, taken from reference TRBV19 and TRBJ2-7): DGGITQSPKYLFRKEGQNVTLSCEQNLNHDAMYWYRQDPGQGLRLIYYSQIVNDFQKGDIAEGYSVSREKKESFPLTVTSAQKNPTAFYLCASTGTGASYEQYFGPGTRLTVT.

The CDR3 reads CSARKQGGGQFF. The CDR3 DNA reads TGCAGTGCTAGAAAACAGGGGGGAGGGCAGTTCTTC. The chain recombines TRBV20-1 with TRBJ2-1; 8 bases are a match to TRBD1. Germline loops: CDR1 DFQATT, CDR2 SNEGSKA (reference sequence). There are 12 residues in the CDR3. The ends lost 2 bases at V and 12 bases at J; junction bases unmatched: 6.

The genes are TRBV2 and TRBJ2-1, with 7 bases identical to TRBD2. The CDR3 sequence is 16 residues long. Germline CDR1 and CDR2: SNHLY and FYNNEI. V lost 3 bases to trimming and J lost 4 bases; unmatched junction nucleotides: 9. The CDR3 DNA reads as TGTGCCAGCAGTGAGAGCCAGCGGGACGTATACAATGAGCAGTTCTTC. This encodes CASSESQRDVYNEQFF.

The rearrangement links TRBV20-1 to TRBJ2-2, with TRBD2 matching 9 bases. CDR3 length: 14 amino acids. Germline lookup yields CDR1 DFQATT and CDR2 SNEGSKA (reference sequence). V gave up 6 bases and J gave up 7 bases; unmatched junction bases: 9. The CDR3 DNA is TGCAGTGCAATAGCGGGAGCGGGCGGCGGGGAGCTGTTTTTT. Protein product: CSAIAGAGGGELFF.

This clonotype was detected ten times or more. The rearrangement joins TRBV12-3 or TRBV12-4 to TRBJ1-5, with D perhaps matching TRBD1 (6 bases). The CDR3 loop spans 17 amino acids. The V end was cut by 3 bases, the J end by 0 bases, with 15 bases between. The CDR3 loop is CASSFARGGYSNQPQHF. CDR3 sequence (DNA): TGTGCCAGCAGTTTTGCCAGGGGAGGATATAGCAATCAGCCCCAGCATTTT.

The CDR3 nucleotides read TGCAGTGCTAGAGCGGCGGTTGCCTATGGCTACACCTTC. Protein sequence: CSARAAVAYGYTF. The V call is TRBV20-1, the J call TRBJ1-2; no reliable D call. The germline V and J ends were trimmed by 1 base and 4 bases, with 10 bases remaining between them. Germline loops: CDR1 DFQATT, CDR2 SNEGSKA (reference sequence). The CDR3 runs to 13 residues.

This clonotype was seen repeatedly, ten times or more. This chain connects TRBV30 to TRBJ2-7, with 7 bases identical to TRBD1. Losses at the gene ends were 1 base for V and 0 bases for J; bases not matched to a gene: 0. CDR3 length: 13 residues. CDR1 and CDR2 from the germline V gene are GTSNPN and SVGIG (reference sequence). Written as DNA, the CDR3 is TGTGCCTGGAGTGGGGACAGCTCCTACGAGCAGTACTTC. Its translation: CAWSGDSSYEQYF.

V usage is TRBV24-1 and J usage is TRBJ2-1; no clear D. The CDR3 loop spans 12 amino acids. Germline V gene lookup returns CDR1 KGHDR and CDR2 SFDVKD. V was trimmed by 1 base and J by 5 bases, leaving 2 bases between them. This CDR3 is CATSDFDNEQFF. CDR3 in DNA: TGTGCCACCAGTGATTTCGACAATGAGCAGTTCTTC.

This clonotype has more than one count but fewer than ten. The rearrangement uses TRBV25-1 and TRBJ2-5; 7 bases are shared with TRBD2. Germline CDR1 MGHDK, CDR2 SYGVNS. V lost 5 bases, J lost 7 bases, and 13 bases stayed unmatched. The CDR3 runs to 15 residues. The CDR3 loop reads CASSMVAGRLGTQYF. In DNA form, the CDR3 reads TGTGCCAGCAGTATGGTAGCGGGCCGCCTTGGGACCCAGTACTTC.

This clonotype was counted between two and nine times. This chain connects TRBV10-3 to TRBJ2-6, with D unresolved. Trimming cost V 7 bases and J 0 bases, with 10 bases left between them. CDR3 length equals 15 residues. Germline V gene lookup returns CDR1 ENHRY and CDR2 SYGVKD. The CDR3 reads CAITSGSSGANVLTF. DNA of the CDR3: TGTGCCATCACCTCTGGATCCTCTGGGGCCAACGTCCTGACTTTC.